This T cell receptor (beta chain) was captured in a study of cytomegalovirus exposure and HLA in healthy donors. This CDR3 comprises 17 residues. In germline, CDR1 is SNHLY, CDR2 FYNNEI. V lost 2 bases, J lost 3 bases, and 16 bases lay in between. Broader study findings: In vitro experiments confirmed that three CMV-associated chains were specific for CMV antigens.

Details on this clone: Its antigen is unknown.

Healthy donors of bone marrow made up the group. In the PCR, 60 Vbeta and 13 Jbeta primers were used. TCRdb keeps only in-frame clones here, not all; method: immunoSEQ multiplex PCR. The sample records 160,000 or so clones, approximately 75% being singletons. The source material was PBMCs. This clonotype originated in a man in his thirties or forties in good health and CMV-seropositive. The genes are TRBV2 and TRBJ1-4; D call uncertain. CDR3 bases: TGTGCCAGCAGTGAAAACCCCCCCGCTGCGGCTAATGAAAAACTGTTTTTT. This encodes CASSENPPAAANEKLFF.